Sequencing of this T cell receptor (beta chain) was carried out in a study of blood T cells in healthy people across ages. Study at large: Capture via template switching afforded approximately one barcoded beta molecule per two T cells.

A sample-barcoded 5' primer and a J-beta primer mix were used in a second PCR of roughly 7 to 11 cycles. TCRdb processed the 5' RACE reads anew with MiXCR; each CDR3 protein has one entry. The profile covers more than 900,000 distinct CDR3 sequences, with around 25% appearing a single time and around 0.75% taken by the ten largest. There are a few counts of this clonotype. This CDR3 spans 17 amino acids. The germline CDR1 and CDR2 sequences are SNHLY and FYNNEI. These same records also appear under a second study, on T cells of mothers and their children.

This sequence originates from a girl aged 2 to 10 in good health. Input material: blood. The rearrangement uses TRBV2 and TRBJ2-5; TRBD2 aligns across 12 bases. The J call may be in error: the DNA end matches TRBJ2-1 better. CDR3 in amino acids: CASTKLAGGISYNEQFF. DNA for the CDR3: TGTGCCAGCACTAAACTAGCGGGAGGAATTTCCTACAATGAGCAGTTCTTC.